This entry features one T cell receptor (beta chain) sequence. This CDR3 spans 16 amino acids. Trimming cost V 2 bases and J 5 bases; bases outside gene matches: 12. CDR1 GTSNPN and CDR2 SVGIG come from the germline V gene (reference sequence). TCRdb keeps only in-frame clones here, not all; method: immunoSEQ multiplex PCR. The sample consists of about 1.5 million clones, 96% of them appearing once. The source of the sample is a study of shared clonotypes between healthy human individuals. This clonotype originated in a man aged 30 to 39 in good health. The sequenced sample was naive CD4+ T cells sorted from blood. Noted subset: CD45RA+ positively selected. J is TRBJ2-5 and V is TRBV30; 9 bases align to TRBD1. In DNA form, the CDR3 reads TGTGCCTGGAGTAAAGGGACAGGGTCGTACGTGGAGACCCAGTACTTC. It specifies CAWSKGTGSYVETQYF.